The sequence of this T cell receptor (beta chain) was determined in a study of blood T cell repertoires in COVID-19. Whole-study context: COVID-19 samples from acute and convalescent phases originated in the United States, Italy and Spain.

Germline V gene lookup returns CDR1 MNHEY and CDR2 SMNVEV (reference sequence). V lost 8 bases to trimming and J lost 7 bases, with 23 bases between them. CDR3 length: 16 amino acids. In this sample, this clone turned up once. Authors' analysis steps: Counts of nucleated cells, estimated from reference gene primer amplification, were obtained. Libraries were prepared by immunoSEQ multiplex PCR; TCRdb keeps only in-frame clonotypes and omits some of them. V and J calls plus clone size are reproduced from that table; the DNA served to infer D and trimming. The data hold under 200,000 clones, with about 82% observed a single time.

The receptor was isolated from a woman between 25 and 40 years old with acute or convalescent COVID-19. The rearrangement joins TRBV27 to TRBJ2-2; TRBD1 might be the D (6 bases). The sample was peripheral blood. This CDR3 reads CASSPGRTADLGELFF. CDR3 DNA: TGTGCCAGCTCCCCCGGCAGGACAGCGGACCTCGGGGAGCTGTTTTTT.